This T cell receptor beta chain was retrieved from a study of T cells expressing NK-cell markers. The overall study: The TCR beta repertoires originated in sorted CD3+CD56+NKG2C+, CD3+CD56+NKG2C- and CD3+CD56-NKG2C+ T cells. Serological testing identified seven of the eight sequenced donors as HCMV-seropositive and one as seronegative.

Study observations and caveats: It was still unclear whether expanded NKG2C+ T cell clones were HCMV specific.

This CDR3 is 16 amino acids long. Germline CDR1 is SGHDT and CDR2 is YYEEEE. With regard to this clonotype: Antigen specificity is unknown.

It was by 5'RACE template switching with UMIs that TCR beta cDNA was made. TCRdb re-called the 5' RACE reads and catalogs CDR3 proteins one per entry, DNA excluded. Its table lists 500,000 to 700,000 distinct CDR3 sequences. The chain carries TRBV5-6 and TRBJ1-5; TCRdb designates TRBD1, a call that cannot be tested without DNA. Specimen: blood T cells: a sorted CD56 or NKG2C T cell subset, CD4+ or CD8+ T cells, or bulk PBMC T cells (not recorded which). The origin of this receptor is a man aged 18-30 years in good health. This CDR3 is CASSLWGAGANQPQHF. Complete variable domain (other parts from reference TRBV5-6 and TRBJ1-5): DAGVTQSPTHLIKTRGQQVTLRCSPKSGHDTVSWYQQALGQGPQFIFQYYEEEERQRGNFPDRFSGHQFPNYSSELNVNALLLGDSALYLCASSLWGAGANQPQHFGDGTRLSIL.